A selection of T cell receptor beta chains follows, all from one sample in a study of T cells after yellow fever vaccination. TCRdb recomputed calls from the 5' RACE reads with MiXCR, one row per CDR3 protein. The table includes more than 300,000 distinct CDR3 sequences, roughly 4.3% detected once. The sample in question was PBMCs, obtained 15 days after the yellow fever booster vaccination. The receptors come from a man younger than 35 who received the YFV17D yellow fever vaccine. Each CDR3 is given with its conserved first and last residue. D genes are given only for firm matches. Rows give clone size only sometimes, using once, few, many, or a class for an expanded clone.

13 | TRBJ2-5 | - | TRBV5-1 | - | CASSLATEETQYF | TGCGCCAGCAGCTTGGCCACAGAAGAGACCCAGTACTTC
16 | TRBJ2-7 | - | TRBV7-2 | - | CASSLSPPTVSYEQYF | TGTGCCAGCAGCTTAAGTCCCCCAACGGTCTCCTACGAGCAGTACTTC
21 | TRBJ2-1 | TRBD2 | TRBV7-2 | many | CASSQYLPGLAGVDSYNEQFF | TGTGCCAGCAGCCAATACCTCCCGGGACTAGCGGGGGTTGACTCCTACAATGAGCAGTTCTTC
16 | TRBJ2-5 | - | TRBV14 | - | CASSQGRARGVETQYF | TGTGCCAGCAGCCAAGGACGGGCAAGAGGAGTCGAGACCCAGTACTTC
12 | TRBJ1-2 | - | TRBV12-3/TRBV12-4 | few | CASASGAVGYTF | TGTGCCAGCGCCTCGGGGGCGGTCGGCTACACCTTC
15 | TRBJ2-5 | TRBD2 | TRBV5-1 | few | CASSSLAGDQETQYF | TGCGCCAGCAGCTCCTTAGCGGGGGATCAAGAGACCCAGTACTTC
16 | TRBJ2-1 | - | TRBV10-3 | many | CAISVTGSDSYNEQFF | TGTGCCATCAGTGTAACGGGGTCTGACTCCTACAATGAGCAGTTCTTC
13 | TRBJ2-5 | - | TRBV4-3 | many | CASSQDGGETQYF | TGCGCCAGCAGCCAAGACGGGGGCGAGACCCAGTACTTC
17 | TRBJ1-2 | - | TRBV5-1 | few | CASSTSPQYLSDYGYTF | TGCGCCAGCTCTACGTCACCCCAGTACCTCTCAGACTATGGCTACACCTTC
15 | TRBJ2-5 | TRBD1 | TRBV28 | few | CASTTTGGSQETQYF | TGTGCCAGCACCACCACAGGGGGATCTCAAGAGACCCAGTACTTC
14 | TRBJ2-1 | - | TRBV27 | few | CASSLRARGDEQFF | TGTGCCAGCAGTTTAAGGGCTAGGGGGGATGAGCAGTTCTTC
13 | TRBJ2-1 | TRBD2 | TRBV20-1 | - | CSASGGVGNEQFF | TGCAGTGCTAGCGGGGGGGTGGGAAATGAGCAGTTCTTC
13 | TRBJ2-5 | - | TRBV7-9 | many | CASSLAVKETQYF | TGTGCCAGCAGCTTAGCGGTGAAAGAGACCCAGTACTTC
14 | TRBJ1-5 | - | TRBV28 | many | CASSLIAGNQPQHF | TGTGCCAGCAGTTTGATCGCAGGTAATCAGCCCCAGCATTTT
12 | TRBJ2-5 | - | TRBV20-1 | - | CSARGVVETQYF | TGCAGTGCTAGGGGGGTCGTCGAGACCCAGTACTTC
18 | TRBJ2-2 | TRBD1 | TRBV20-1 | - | CSAREPVRGRGNTGELFF | TGCAGTGCTAGAGAACCCGTCAGGGGGCGAGGGAACACCGGGGAGCTGTTTTTT
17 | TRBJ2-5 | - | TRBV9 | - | CASSPPGGYPGKETQYF | TGTGCCAGCAGCCCCCCGGGCGGGTATCCTGGAAAAGAGACCCAGTACTTC
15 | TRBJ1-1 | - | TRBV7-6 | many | CASSLVYGENTEAFF | TGTGCCAGCAGCTTAGTATATGGGGAGAACACTGAAGCTTTCTTT
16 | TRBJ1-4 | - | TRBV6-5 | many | CASSHGTSATNEKLFF | TGTGCCAGCAGTCACGGGACCTCCGCAACTAATGAAAAACTGTTTTTT
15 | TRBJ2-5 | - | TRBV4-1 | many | CASSQDPDFEKTQYF | TGCGCCAGCAGCCAAGATCCCGATTTCGAAAAGACCCAGTACTTC
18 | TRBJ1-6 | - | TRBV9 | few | CASSAKGDGPSYNSPLHF | TGTGCCAGCAGCGCGAAAGGGGACGGACCCTCCTATAATTCACCCCTCCACTTT
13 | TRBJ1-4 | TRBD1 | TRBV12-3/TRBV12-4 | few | CASSLSQGAKLFF | TGTGCCAGCAGTTTATCCCAGGGGGCGAAACTGTTTTTT
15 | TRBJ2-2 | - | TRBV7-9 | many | CASSAQLSGTGELFF | TGTGCCAGCAGCGCCCAGTTATCGGGGACCGGGGAGCTGTTTTTT
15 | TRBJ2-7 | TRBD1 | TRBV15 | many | CATSRDPGQSYEQYF | TGTGCCACCAGCAGAGATCCGGGACAGTCCTACGAGCAGTACTTC
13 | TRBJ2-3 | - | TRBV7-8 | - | CASRVPDTDTQYF | TGTGCCAGCAGGGTCCCGGACACAGATACGCAGTATTTT
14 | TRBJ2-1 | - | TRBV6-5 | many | CASSYTLGVNEQFF | TGTGCCAGCAGTTATACTTTGGGGGTTAATGAGCAGTTCTTC
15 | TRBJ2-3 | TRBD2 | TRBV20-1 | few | CSTQTSGGAADTQYF | TGCAGTACTCAAACTAGCGGGGGGGCCGCAGATACGCAGTATTTT
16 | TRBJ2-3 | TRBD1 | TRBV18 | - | CASSPRFGQGPDTQYF | TGTGCCAGCTCACCAAGATTTGGACAGGGCCCAGATACGCAGTATTTT
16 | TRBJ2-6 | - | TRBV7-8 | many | CASSNRWGPGANVLTF | TGTGCCAGCAGCAACCGTTGGGGGCCCGGGGCCAACGTCCTGACTTTC
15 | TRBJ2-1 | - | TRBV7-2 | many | CASSSLGGSYNEQFF | TGTGCCAGCAGCTCTCTGGGCGGCTCCTACAATGAGCAGTTCTTC
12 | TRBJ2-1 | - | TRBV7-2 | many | CASSSSFSEQFF | TGTGCCAGCAGCTCCAGCTTTAGTGAGCAGTTCTTC
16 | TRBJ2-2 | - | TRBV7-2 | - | CASSLKRGRGTGELFF | TGTGCCAGCAGCTTAAAAAGGGGGAGAGGCACCGGGGAGCTGTTTTTT
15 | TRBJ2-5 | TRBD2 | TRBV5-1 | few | CASSYGLAWEETQYF | TGCGCCAGCAGCTATGGACTAGCGTGGGAAGAGACCCAGTACTTC
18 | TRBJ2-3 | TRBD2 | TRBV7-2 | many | CASSLDPLAVGSTDTQYF | TGTGCCAGCAGCTTAGATCCTCTAGCGGTTGGATCCACAGATACGCAGTATTTT
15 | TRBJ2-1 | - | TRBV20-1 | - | CSARAGASSYNEQFF | TGCAGTGCTAGGGCAGGGGCTTCCTCCTACAATGAGCAGTTCTTC
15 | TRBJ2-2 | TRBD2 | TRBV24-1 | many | CATSGASGYTGELFF | TGTGCCACCAGTGGAGCTAGCGGTTACACCGGGGAGCTGTTTTTT